The clone carrying this T cell receptor beta chain was detected a few times. Antigen specificity is unknown. This sample was taken from a study of identical twins. Healthy Caucasian individuals made up all the donors. This CDR3 is 14 amino acids long. Trimming took off 4 bases at V and 2 bases at J, with 12 bases between the two ends. Germline CDR1 is SGHRS and CDR2 is YFSETQ. Study results and limitations: Excess sharing by twins proved weaker in beta out-of-frame sequences.

Unique molecular identifiers were present on the cDNA, and a universal primer site came from template switching. MiXCR was run by TCRdb on the 5' RACE reads, yielding one entry per CDR3 protein. The sample includes a few hundred thousand distinct CDR3 sequences, roughly 13% of them seen just once. These data also formed part of another study, on yellow fever vaccine responses in identical twins.

Input material: memory (CD45RO+) T cells sorted from blood. This receptor was obtained from a woman between 18 and 29 years old in good health. The chain uses TRBV5-1 and TRBJ1-1; D call uncertain. CDR3: CASSPEWVNTEAFF. CDR3 sequence (DNA): TGCGCCAGCAGCCCCGAGTGGGTTAACACTGAAGCTTTCTTT.